Listed here is a single T cell receptor (beta chain). The antigen is not known. Trimming removed 2 bases from V and 5 bases from J, with 9 bases in between. Per germline, CDR1 MDHEN and CDR2 SYDVKM. CDR3 length equals 13 residues. This sample is part of a study of T cell responses to AZD1222 COVID-19 vaccine. Overall study results and limits: Seropositive status at baseline applied to only five or six AZD1222 recipients.

Repertoires were generated with immunoSEQ multiplex PCR, while TCRdb's copy carries only in-frame clones and drops some. Of over 80,000 clones listed, over 75% are singletons. The gene calls are TRBV28 and TRBJ1-1; D may be TRBD1 (6 bases). This clonotype originated in an adult in good health. Sequenced material: peripheral blood, taken on day 0 of AZD1222 vaccination. This CDR3 is CASSLQGRTEAFF. CDR3 sequence (DNA): TGTGCCAGCAGTTTACAGGGGCGGACTGAAGCTTTCTTT.